Following are 14 T cell receptor beta chains from one sample sequenced in a study of T cell responses to AZD1222 COVID-19 vaccine. Profiling relied on immunoSEQ multiplex PCR, and the TCRdb table lists in-frame clones only, not all of them. In the table there are more than 90,000 clones, about four fifths of which are singletons. The sample in question was peripheral blood, obtained 28 days after the second AZD1222 dose. All receptors derive from an adult who received the AZD1222 COVID-19 vaccine.

This CDR3 reads CASSAQRGPYNEQFF. CDR3 nucleotide sequence: TGTGCCAGCAGTGCTCAGCGGGGGCCCTACAATGAGCAGTTCTTC. The chain links TRBV2 to TRBJ2-1, with 8 bases identical to TRBD2. V shed 4 bases and J 2 bases; nucleotides not matched to a gene: 4. This CDR3 comprises 15 residues. Per the germline V gene, CDR1 is SNHLY and CDR2 is FYNNEI.

The V and J genes are TRBV13 and TRBJ1-1, with 8 nucleotides matching TRBD1. Trimming took 5 bases from V and 2 from J; bases not matched to a gene: 4. The CDR3 totals 14 residues. CDR1 and CDR2 from the germline V gene are PRHDT and FYEKMQ (reference sequence). CDR3 protein: CASSGTGLNTEAFF. In DNA form, the CDR3 reads TGTGCCAGCAGCGGGACAGGACTTAACACTGAAGCTTTCTTT.

This chain links TRBV18 with TRBJ2-3, with 9 bases lining up with TRBD1. CDR1 is KGHSH and CDR2 is LQKENI in the germline V gene. The CDR3 spans 16 residues. J gave up 4 bases and V 2 bases, and 7 bases lay outside the gene matches. CDR3 residues: CASSPKQGAWPDTQYF. CDR3 sequence (DNA): TGTGCCAGCTCACCAAAACAGGGGGCTTGGCCAGATACGCAGTATTTT.

The gene calls are TRBV13 and TRBJ2-3; 7 bases line up with TRBD2. The length of the CDR3 is 15 residues. Germline V CDR1 and CDR2: PRHDT, FYEKMQ (reference sequence). Trimming cost V 2 bases and J 6 bases; bases outside gene matches: 8. The CDR3: CASSLKGGSGDTQYF. DNA for the CDR3: TGTGCCAGCAGCTTAAAGGGCGGGAGTGGGGATACGCAGTATTTT.

The J gene is TRBJ2-4, the V gene TRBV3-1 (or the pseudogene TRBV3-2); TRBD2 aligns across 13 bases. V shed 4 bases, J shed 5 bases, and the junction held 5 bases outside the gene matches. The CDR3 contains 16 residues. Germline V gene lookup returns CDR1 LGHDT and CDR2 YNNKEL (reference sequence). The chain's CDR3 is CASSLGTSGTQNIQYF. The CDR3, as DNA: TGTGCCAGCAGCCTAGGGACTAGCGGGACCCAAAACATTCAGTACTTC.

This clone appeared once. V usage is TRBV5-1 and J usage is TRBJ2-2, with unresolved D. Germline assignment: CDR1 SGHRS and CDR2 YFSETQ. There are 16 residues in the CDR3. V was trimmed by 3 bases and J by 3 bases, leaving 15 bases between them. The DNA of the CDR3 is TGCGCCAGCAGCTATGGTGTAGGGTTGGACACCGGGGAGCTGTTTTTT. It codes for CASSYGVGLDTGELFF.

The J gene is TRBJ1-5, the V gene TRBV7-9, with D uncertain. Germline assignment: CDR1 SEHNR and CDR2 FQNEAQ (reference sequence). The CDR3 is made up of 14 amino acids. Trimming pared 1 base from V and 5 bases from J, leaving 9 bases between. The CDR3 here is CASSLDAAYQPQHF. CDR3 nucleotides: TGTGCCAGCAGCTTAGATGCGGCGTATCAGCCCCAGCATTTT. Combining the CDR3 with reference TRBV7-9 and TRBJ1-5 gives the whole variable domain DTGVSQNPRHKITKRGQNVTFRCDPISEHNRLYWYRQTLGQGPEFLTYFQNEAQLEKSRLLSDRFSAERPKGSFSTLEIQRTEQGDSAMYLCASSLDAAYQPQHFGDGTRLSIL.

This chain connects TRBV12-5 to TRBJ2-7, with D possibly TRBD2 on 6 matching bases. Germline lookup yields CDR1 LGHNT and CDR2 FRNRAP. The CDR3 runs 16 residues. V was trimmed by 3 bases and J by 0 bases, leaving 15 bases between them. CDR3 region: CASGFLLRDFSYEQYF. DNA for the CDR3: TGTGCTAGTGGTTTCCTCCTCCGGGACTTCTCCTACGAGCAGTACTTC.

The chain is built from TRBV19 and TRBJ1-5, with D possibly being TRBD1 (5 bases). From germline, CDR1 is LNHDA and CDR2 SQIVND (reference sequence). The CDR3 totals 14 residues. The V end lost 6 bases, the J end lost 1 base, and 10 bases lay between the germline ends. The DNA of the CDR3 is TGTGCCAGTAGCAATTGGGACAGCAATCAGCCCCAGCATTTT. The encoded protein is CASSNWDSNQPQHF.

This chain connects TRBV12-3 or TRBV12-4 to TRBJ1-2, with a tentative D call TRBD1 (6 bases). The V end lost 6 bases, the J end lost 7 bases, and 15 bases lay between the germline ends. The CDR3 extends over 13 amino acids. The CDR3 region has the DNA TGTGCCAGCAGCCAGGGGATTGGAGGTGGCTACACCTTC. Residues: CASSQGIGGGYTF.

The CDR3 is CASSPDRGQSDTQYF. CDR3 nucleotides: TGTGCCAGCAGCCCGGACAGGGGGCAGTCAGATACGCAGTATTTT. J is TRBJ2-3 and V is TRBV5-4; TRBD1 aligns across 11 bases. The CDR3 sequence is 15 residues long. V trimming: 4 bases; J trimming: 4 bases; junction bases outside the gene matches: 5. In germline, CDR1 is SGHNT, CDR2 YYREEE (reference sequence).

The V and J genes are TRBV7-8 and TRBJ2-4; D possibly corresponds to TRBD2 (5 bases). The ends were cut back, 2 bases at V and 2 bases at J, with 10 bases in the middle. Germline lookup yields CDR1 SGHVS and CDR2 FQNEAQ. CDR3 length: 15 amino acids. The CDR3 reads CASSLRLNTKNIQYF. The CDR3 region has the DNA TGTGCCAGCAGCTTAAGACTAAATACCAAAAACATTCAGTACTTC.

The chain combines TRBV2 with TRBJ1-4; no definite D call. Per germline, CDR1 SNHLY and CDR2 FYNNEI. The CDR3 has 13 amino acids. Trimming left V 2 bases short and J 8 bases short, with 9 bases between. The CDR3 DNA reads TGTGCCAGCAGTGAATTATTCGGGGAAAAACTGTTTTTT. Residues: CASSELFGEKLFF.

V is TRBV9 and J is TRBJ1-5; D is ambiguous. Trimming stripped 1 base from V and 6 bases from J, with 14 bases between. The CDR3 spans 15 residues. Germline V CDR1 and CDR2: SGDLS, YYNGEE. CDR3 loop: CASSVTPAPGQPQHF. The CDR3 bases are TGTGCCAGCAGCGTAACCCCAGCGCCGGGTCAGCCCCAGCATTTT.